The rows below give T cell receptor beta chains drawn from one sample of a study of identical twins. TCRdb recomputed calls from the 5' RACE reads with MiXCR, one row per CDR3 protein. The table lists 500,000 or so distinct CDR3 sequences, around 14% of them singletons. This sample also belongs to another study, concerning yellow fever vaccine responses in identical twins.

The specimen was CD4+ T cells sorted from blood. All receptors come from a woman aged 18-29 years in good health. CDR3s include the opening cysteine and the closing phenylalanine or tryptophan. D genes are given only for firm matches.

v_call d_call cdr3_aa
TRBV9 NA CASSVADGTDTQYF
TRBV12-5 NA CASGLNTGTDTQYF
TRBV6-5 NA CASSRMSGEQYF
TRBV7-2 NA CASTYPGGGSKETQYF
TRBV20-1 NA CSARSRETQYF
TRBV10-3 NA CAISDSLQAFF
TRBV11-2 NA CASSLRGWVYEQYF
TRBV5-1 TRBD2 CASSLGASGSHEQYF
TRBV12-3/TRBV12-4 NA CASSLISVEQYF
TRBV29-1 TRBD2 CSVEDRRDYYNEQFF
TRBV10-3 NA CAISQELRSYEQYF
TRBV12-3/TRBV12-4 TRBD2 CASSPGLAGGQNEQFF
TRBV6-2/TRBV6-3 TRBD2 CASSYGLAGDTQYF
TRBV5-1 NA CASSLLRANTGELFF
TRBV20-1 NA CSASSQGGGGELFF
TRBV20-1 TRBD2 CSARKLAGDNEQFF
TRBV6-2/TRBV6-3 NA CATNRGTESPLHF
TRBV4-2 TRBD2 CASSRGSSGVSDTQYF
TRBV7-9 TRBD2 CASSLRGLASNTGELFF
TRBV29-1 NA CSVGRRDQSYEQYF
TRBV4-2 NA CASSQESARGTDTQYF
TRBV20-1 NA CSATDREGQETQYF
TRBV6-1 NA CASSERRRPDTQYF
TRBV4-2 NA CASSQVALDREVREQYF
TRBV7-6 TRBD1 CASSRRGQAESGANVLTF
TRBV7-9 NA CASSLDENNEAFF
TRBV27 TRBD2 CASRPQGGLMDEQFF
TRBV5-1 NA CASSPGGASTDTQYF
TRBV7-2 TRBD1 CASSLTSGGIGETQYF
TRBV12-3/TRBV12-4 TRBD1 CASSLMDRDRVLLAKNIQYF
TRBV4-3 TRBD2 CASSRGTSGTSTDTQYF
TRBV20-1 TRBD1 CSARVGTGNTEAFF
TRBV7-9 NA CASSREGRSPLHF
TRBV18 TRBD1 CASSPPLPGGVETQYF
TRBV6-2/TRBV6-3 NA CASSYSSGLLYNEQFF
TRBV7-2 NA CASSLIRVTEAFF
TRBV9 NA CASSGGPAPSTQYF
TRBV7-2 TRBD2 CASSPPGLAFYEQYF
TRBV6-2/TRBV6-3 NA CASAVGGSSGNSPLHF
TRBV7-3 NA CASSLYWGAVGELFF
TRBV11-2 TRBD2 CASSLVAGVPYEQYF
TRBV6-5 NA CASSYSVSGNYEQYF
TRBV19 NA CASTTKDGTFF
TRBV29-1 NA CSARKSLTDTQYF